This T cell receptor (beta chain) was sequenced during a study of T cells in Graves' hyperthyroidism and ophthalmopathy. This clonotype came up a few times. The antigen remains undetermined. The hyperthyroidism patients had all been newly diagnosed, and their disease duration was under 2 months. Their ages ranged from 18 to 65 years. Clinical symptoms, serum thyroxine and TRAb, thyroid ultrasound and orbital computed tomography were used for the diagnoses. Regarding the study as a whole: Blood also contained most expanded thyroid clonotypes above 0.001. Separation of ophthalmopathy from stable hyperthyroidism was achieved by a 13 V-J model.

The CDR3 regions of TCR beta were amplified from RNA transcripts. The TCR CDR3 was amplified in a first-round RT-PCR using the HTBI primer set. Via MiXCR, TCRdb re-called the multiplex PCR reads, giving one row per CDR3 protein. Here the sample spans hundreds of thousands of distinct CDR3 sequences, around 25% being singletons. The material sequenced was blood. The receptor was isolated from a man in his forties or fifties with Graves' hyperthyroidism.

CDR3 nucleotides: TGTGCCAGCTCGCAGCAGGGACCCGCGAACACCGGGGAGCTGTTTTTT. Protein: CASSQQGPANTGELFF. This sequence joins TRBV18 and TRBJ2-2; D could derive from TRBD1 or TRBD2 (5 bases each). This CDR3 is 16 amino acids long. The V gene lost 6 bases and the J gene lost 0 bases, with 14 bases spanning the gap. Germline V gene lookup returns CDR1 KGHSH and CDR2 LQKENI.